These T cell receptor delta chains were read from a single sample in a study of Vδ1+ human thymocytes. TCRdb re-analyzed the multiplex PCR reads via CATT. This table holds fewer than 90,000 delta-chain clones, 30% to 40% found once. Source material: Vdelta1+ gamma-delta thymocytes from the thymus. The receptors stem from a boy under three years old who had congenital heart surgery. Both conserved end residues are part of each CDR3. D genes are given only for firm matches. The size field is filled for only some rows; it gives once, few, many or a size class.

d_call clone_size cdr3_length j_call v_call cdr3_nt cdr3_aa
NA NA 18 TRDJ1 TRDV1 TGTGCTCTTGGGCCGGTGCCTCACTGGTATCGGGGCACCGATAAACTCATCTTT CALGPVPHWYRGTDKLIF
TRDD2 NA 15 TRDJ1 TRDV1 TGTGCTCTTGGGGAACTACTTCCTAGAGCCGGTAAACTCATCTTT CALGELLPRAGKLIF
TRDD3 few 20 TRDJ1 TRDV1 TGTGCTCTTGGGGAAAAAAGAGGCAACGTACTGGGGGATAACGTCGATAAACTCATCTTT CALGEKRGNVLGDNVDKLIF
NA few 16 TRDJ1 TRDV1 TGTGCTCTTGGGGAAACATGGATACACCACACCGATAAACTCATCTTT CALGETWIHHTDKLIF
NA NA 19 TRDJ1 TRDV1 TGTGCTCTTGGGGAACGACGGGGATTACTCCCCACTTCGACCGATAAACTCATCTTT CALGERRGLLPTSTDKLIF
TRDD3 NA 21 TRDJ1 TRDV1 TGTGCTCTTGGGGAACTAGGGTTATCGGCTGGGGGATACGAGTACACCGATAAACTCATCTTT CALGELGLSAGGYEYTDKLIF
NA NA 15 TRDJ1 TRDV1 TGTGCTCTTGGGGCGGAGAAGCGAAGAGCGAATAAACTCATCTTT CALGAEKRRANKLIF
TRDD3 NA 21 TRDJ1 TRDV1 TGTGCTCTTGGGGAACTTATCCCTTCCACACCCTGTTGTACTGGGGGACACAAACTCATCTTT CALGELIPSTPCCTGGHKLIF
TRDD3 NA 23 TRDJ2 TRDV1 TGTGCTCTTGGGGAACCCCGGACGGCCTGGGGGCCCCAGAGCGAAGCTTTGACAGCACAACTCTTCTTT CALGEPRTAWGPQSEALTAQLFF
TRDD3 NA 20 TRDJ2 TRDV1 TGTGCTCTTGGAGGGGGATACGCGAAATTTGGGCTTTTCGAGACAGCACAACTCTTCTTT CALGGGYAKFGLFETAQLFF
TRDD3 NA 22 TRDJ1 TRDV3 TGTGCCTTACGCCCAGAGATTCCCACGGGACTGGGGGACAAGCCTAACACCGATAAACTCATCTTT CALRPEIPTGLGDKPNTDKLIF
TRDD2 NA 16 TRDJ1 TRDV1 TGTGCTCTTGGGGAGTCCGACCTTCCTACGGCTCATAAACTCATCTTT CALGESDLPTAHKLIF
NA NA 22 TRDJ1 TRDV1 TGTGCTCTTGGGGAGGCTACGTCCTTACTGTTTGGTCCCGATTACGGCACCGATAAACTCATCTTT CALGEATSLLFGPDYGTDKLIF
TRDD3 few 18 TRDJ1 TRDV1 TGTGCTCTTGGGGAACTGTGCGCTGGGGGATACCTGCGGGATTGGCTCATCTTT CALGELCAGGYLRDWLIF
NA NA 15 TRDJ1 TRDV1 TGTGCTCTTGGGGATCGATATAGGTACACCGATAAACTCATCTTT CALGDRYRYTDKLIF
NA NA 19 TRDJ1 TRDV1 TGTGCTCTTGGGGAACATTTACTAAGGGCTCTTGGATACACCGATAAACTCATCTTT CALGEHLLRALGYTDKLIF
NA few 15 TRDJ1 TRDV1 TGTGCTCTTGGGGACCCGACTCCGGGGGACATCAAACTCATCTTT CALGDPTPGDIKLIF
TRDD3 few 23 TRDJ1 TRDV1 TGTGCTCTTGGGGAATACACCCGCCTTACTGGGGGAAACCCCGTTAAGTACACCGATAAACTCATCTTT CALGEYTRLTGGNPVKYTDKLIF
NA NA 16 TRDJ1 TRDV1 TGTGCTCTTGGGGGAAATTCCAGGATTAGGGTCGATAAACTCATCTTT CALGGNSRIRVDKLIF
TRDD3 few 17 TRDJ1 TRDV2 TGTGCCTGTGACAAACACAGGGGATACGCGAGGACCGATAAACTCATCTTT CACDKHRGYARTDKLIF
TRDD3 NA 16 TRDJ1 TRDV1 TGTGCTCTTGGGAAAGGGACTGGGGGATTCACCGATAAACTCATCTTT CALGKGTGGFTDKLIF
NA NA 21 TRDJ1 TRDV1 TGCGCTCTTGGGGAGCCCATTCCTACCACAGGGGTGGGGGACTTCACCGATAAACTCATCTTT CALGEPIPTTGVGDFTDKLIF
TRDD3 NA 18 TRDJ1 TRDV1 TGTGCTCTTGGGGGACCCGTGGCCGCGGGGGATGACACCGATAAACTCATCTTT CALGGPVAAGDDTDKLIF
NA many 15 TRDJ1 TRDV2 TGTGCCTGTGACACCGAAGTGGCCTCCACCGATAAACTCATCTTT CACDTEVASTDKLIF
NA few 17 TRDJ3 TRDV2 TGTGCTTGTGACACCCTGGGCAGCTCCTGGGACACCCGACAGATGTTTTTC CACDTLGSSWDTRQMFF
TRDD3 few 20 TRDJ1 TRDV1 TGTGCTCTTGGGGAACTGTACCATTGCCTGGGGGATATGTACACCGATAAACTCATCTTT CALGELYHCLGDMYTDKLIF